This entry concerns a single TCR beta chain. No cognate antigen has been identified for it. Base qualities are missing; no much larger clone stands one base away. The data belong to a study of blood T cell repertoires in COVID-19 (dated by TCRdb to 2019 to 2021). For the study in its entirety: Collaborator samples came from the United States, Italy and Spain and covered acute and convalescent phases of COVID-19. The material from the prospective study consisted of cDNA or gDNA derived from T cells, B-cell-depleted T cells, or PBMCs. Nearly every sample came with metadata listing a de-identified subject ID, COVID-19 status, age in years and sex. HLA class I and class II types, where available, came from metadata supplied by the sample provider rather than from assay-based typing. The samples were drawn from the first 160 participants of the ongoing ImmuneRACE study and from under 1,500 subjects provided by 6 global collaborators. Deeply sampled blood TCRbeta repertoires from subjects exposed to, actively infected with, or recovered from COVID-19 were included in the dataset. A freely available public database, intended as a resource for researchers studying the immune response to SARS-CoV-2, is where the repertoires were released.

Here is what the overall study found, with its caveats: How much clinical and demographic metadata was included differed by source and by participant, and the metadata was provided uncurated.

Collaborating institutions collected whole blood in K2EDTA tubes following their own protocols. For TCRbeta analysis, collaborators shipped samples in one of three forms: frozen whole blood, isolated PBMCs, or DNA extracted from either of those sample types. TCRbeta CDR3 regions were amplified from genomic DNA using the immunoSEQ Assay, a bias-controlled multiplex PCR. Regarding the original processing steps: The number of nucleated cells in each sample was estimated from the amplification of reference gene primers within the assay. To quantify the absolute abundance of each unique TCRbeta CDR3 rearrangement, sequence reads were collapsed and filtered. Productive Simpson clonality was computed per sample as the square root of Simpson's diversity index over productive rearrangements. Entries here come from immuneACCESS through TCRdb and include only in-frame sequences with V and J called. Some clones fail to appear in such tables; in the studies checked, an unresolved V gene covers under half of the shortfall, and the cause of the remainder is unknown. That table supplies the V and J calls and clone size; D and trimming were determined from the DNA. Recorded for this sample are roughly 81,000 clones; roughly 91% of them occurred a single time. 1.5% to 2% of the sample is taken by the ten largest.

CDR1 and CDR2 are drawn from the germline V gene (reference sequence): LNHDA, SQIVND. Trimming takes 6 bases off V and 6 bases off J; junction bases not matched to a gene: 8. CDR3 length: 13 amino acids, cysteine to phenylalanine. Only CDR3 DNA remains: 39 bases, in frame from the first base. The sequence was obtained from a woman between 45 and 65 years old in a cohort sampled during active COVID-19. Specimen: peripheral blood. The sequence joins TRBV19 to TRBJ2-7; the junction holds 7 bases that match TRBD1. The CDR3 reads CASSTLQGTEQYF. The bases read TGTGCCAGTAGCACACTACAGGGGACCGAGCAGTACTTC.